This T cell receptor (beta chain) was recovered during a study of blood T cell repertoires in COVID-19. Study-level information: The study drew acute and convalescent COVID-19 samples from the United States, Italy and Spain. PBMCs, B-cell-depleted T cells, or T cells were the source of the cDNA or gDNA that made up the material.

Authors' methods: Estimates of nucleated cell counts were drawn from the amplification of reference gene primers. Clones were sequenced by immunoSEQ multiplex PCR, and TCRdb holds only the in-frame ones, with some missing. V, J and clone size are taken as reported in that table, and D and trimming were inferred from the DNA itself. The sample records over 55,000 clones, approximately 90% being singletons. V lost 0 bases, J lost 7 bases, and 16 bases lay in between. CDR3 length: 16 amino acids. Germline values: CDR1 SGHNT, CDR2 YYREEE (reference sequence). The origin of this receptor is a woman older than 75 with acute or convalescent COVID-19. The chain joins TRBV5-4 to TRBJ1-4, with D perhaps matching TRBD1 (6 bases). The sample comprised peripheral blood. For the CDR3, the DNA is TGTGCCAGCAGCTTGGGATTCAGGGACAACCCTGAAAAACTGTTTTTT. Amino acids: CASSLGFRDNPEKLFF.